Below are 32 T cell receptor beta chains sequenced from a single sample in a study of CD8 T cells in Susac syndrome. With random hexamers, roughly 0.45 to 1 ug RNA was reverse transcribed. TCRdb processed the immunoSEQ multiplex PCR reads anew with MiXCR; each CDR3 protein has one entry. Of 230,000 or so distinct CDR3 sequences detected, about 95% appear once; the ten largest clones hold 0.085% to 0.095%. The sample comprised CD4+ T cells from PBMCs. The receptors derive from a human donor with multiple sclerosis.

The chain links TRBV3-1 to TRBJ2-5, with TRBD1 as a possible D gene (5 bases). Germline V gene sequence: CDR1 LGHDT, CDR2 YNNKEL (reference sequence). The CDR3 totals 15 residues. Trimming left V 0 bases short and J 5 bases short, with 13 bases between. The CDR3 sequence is CASSQDISRVETQYF. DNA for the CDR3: TGTGCCAGCAGCCAAGATATCTCCAGGGTCGAGACCCAGTACTTC.

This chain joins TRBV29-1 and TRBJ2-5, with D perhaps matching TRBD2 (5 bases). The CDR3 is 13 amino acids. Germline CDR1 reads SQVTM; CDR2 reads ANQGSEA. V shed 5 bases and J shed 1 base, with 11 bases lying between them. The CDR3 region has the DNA TGCAGCGTTCACGGGAAGGGCCAAGAGACCCAGTACTTC. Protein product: CSVHGKGQETQYF.

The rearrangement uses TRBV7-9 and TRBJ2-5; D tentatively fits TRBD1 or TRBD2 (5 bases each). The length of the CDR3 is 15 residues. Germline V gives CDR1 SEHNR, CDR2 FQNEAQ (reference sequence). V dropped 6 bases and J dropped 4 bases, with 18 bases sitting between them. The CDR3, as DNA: TGTGCCAGCAGTTGGGGCAGGGAGTACGGAGAGACCCAGTACTTC. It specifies CASSWGREYGETQYF.

CDR3 sequence: CATSRERAPGTEAFF. In DNA form, the CDR3 reads TGTGCCACCAGCAGGGAAAGGGCCCCCGGCACTGAAGCTTTCTTT. The chain recombines TRBV15 with TRBJ1-1; no definite D call. The CDR3 is 15 residues long. V was shortened by 3 bases and J by 4 bases, with 15 bases between the two germline ends. CDR1 LNHNV and CDR2 YYDKDF come from the germline V gene (reference sequence).

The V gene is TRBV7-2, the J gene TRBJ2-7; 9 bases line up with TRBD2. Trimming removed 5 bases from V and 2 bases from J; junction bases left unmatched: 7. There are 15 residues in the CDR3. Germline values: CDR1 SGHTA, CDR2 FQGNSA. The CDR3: CASSESGRIAYEQYF. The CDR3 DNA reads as TGTGCCAGCAGCGAGAGCGGGAGGATTGCCTACGAGCAGTACTTC.

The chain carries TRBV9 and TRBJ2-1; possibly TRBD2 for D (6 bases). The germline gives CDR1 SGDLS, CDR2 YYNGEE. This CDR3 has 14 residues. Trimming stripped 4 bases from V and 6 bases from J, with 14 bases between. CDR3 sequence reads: CASSPKVGGNEQFF. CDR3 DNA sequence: TGTGCCAGCAGCCCGAAAGTGGGGGGCAATGAGCAGTTCTTC.

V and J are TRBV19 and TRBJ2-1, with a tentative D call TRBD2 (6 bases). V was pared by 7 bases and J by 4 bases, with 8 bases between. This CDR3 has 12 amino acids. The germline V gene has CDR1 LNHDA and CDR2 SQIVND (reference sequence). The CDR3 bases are TGTGCCAGTACCGGGGGATACAATGAGCAGTTCTTC. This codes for CASTGGYNEQFF. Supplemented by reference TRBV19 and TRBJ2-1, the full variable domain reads DGGITQSPKYLFRKEGQNVTLSCEQNLNHDAMYWYRQDPGQGLRLIYYSQIVNDFQKGDIAEGYSVSREKKESFPLTVTSAQKNPTAFYLCASTGGYNEQFFGPGTRLTVL.

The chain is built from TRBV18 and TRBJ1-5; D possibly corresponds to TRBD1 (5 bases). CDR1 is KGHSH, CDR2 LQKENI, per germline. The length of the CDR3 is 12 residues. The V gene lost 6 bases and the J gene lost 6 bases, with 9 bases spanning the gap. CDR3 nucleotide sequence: TGTGCCAGCTCTACCGGGACTCAGCCCCAGCATTTT. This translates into CASSTGTQPQHF. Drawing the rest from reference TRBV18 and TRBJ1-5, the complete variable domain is NAGVMQNPRHLVRRRGQEARLRCSPMKGHSHVYWYRQLPEEGLKFMVYLQKENIIDESGMPKERFSAEFPKEGPSILRIQQVVRGDSAAYFCASSTGTQPQHFGDGTRLSIL.

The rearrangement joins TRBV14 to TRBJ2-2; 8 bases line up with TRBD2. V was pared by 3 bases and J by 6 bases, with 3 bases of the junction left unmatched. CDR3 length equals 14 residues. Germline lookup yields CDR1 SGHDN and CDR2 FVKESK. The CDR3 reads CASSQSGLAGELFF. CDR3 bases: TGTGCCAGCAGCCAGTCGGGACTAGCCGGGGAGCTGTTTTTT.

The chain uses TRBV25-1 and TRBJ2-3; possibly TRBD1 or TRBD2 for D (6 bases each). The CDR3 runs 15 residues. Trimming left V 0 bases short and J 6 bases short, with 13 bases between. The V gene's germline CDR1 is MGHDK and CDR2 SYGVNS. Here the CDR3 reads CASSEYNGGRDTQYF. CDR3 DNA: TGTGCCAGCAGTGAATACAACGGGGGCCGGGATACGCAGTATTTT. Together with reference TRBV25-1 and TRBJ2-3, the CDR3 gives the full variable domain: EADIYQTPRYLVIGTGKKITLECSQTMGHDKMYWYQQDPGMELHLIHYSYGVNSTEKGDLSSESTVSRIRTEHFPLTLESARPSHTSQYLCASSEYNGGRDTQYFGPGTRLTVL.

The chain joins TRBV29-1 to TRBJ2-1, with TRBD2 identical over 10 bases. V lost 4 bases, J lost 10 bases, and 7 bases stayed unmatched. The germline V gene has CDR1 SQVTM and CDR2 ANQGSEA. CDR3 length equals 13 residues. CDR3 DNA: TGCAGCGTTGCCAGCGGGAGGGCCGAGGAGCAGTTCTTC. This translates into CSVASGRAEEQFF.

CDR3 region: CASSLTTGTKNIQYF. CDR3 bases: TGTGCCAGCAGTCTCACCACAGGGACCAAAAACATTCAGTACTTC. This chain uses TRBV27 with TRBJ2-4; a weak D match, TRBD1 (6 bases). V lost 5 bases, J lost 2 bases, and 13 bases lay in between. The germline CDR1 and CDR2 sequences are MNHEY and SMNVEV (reference sequence). This CDR3 region has 15 residues.

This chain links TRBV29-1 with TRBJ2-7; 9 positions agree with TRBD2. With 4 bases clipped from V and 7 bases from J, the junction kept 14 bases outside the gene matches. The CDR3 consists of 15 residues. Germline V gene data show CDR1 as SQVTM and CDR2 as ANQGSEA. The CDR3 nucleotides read TGCAGCGTTGTAGGAGCTAGCGGGGATCCCTTGGAGCAGTACTTC. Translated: CSVVGASGDPLEQYF.

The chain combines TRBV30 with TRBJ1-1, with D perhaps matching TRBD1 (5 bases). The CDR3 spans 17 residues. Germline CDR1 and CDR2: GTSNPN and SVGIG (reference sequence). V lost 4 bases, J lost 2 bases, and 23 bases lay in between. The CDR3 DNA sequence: TGTGCCTGGACTAACGGACGGCAGGGCCCCACTAACACTGAAGCTTTCTTT. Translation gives CAWTNGRQGPTNTEAFF.

This CDR3 reads CASSHLIANTGELFF. DNA for the CDR3: TGTGCCAGCAGTCACCTCATAGCGAACACCGGGGAGCTGTTTTTT. The chain recombines TRBV27 with TRBJ2-2; no reliable D call. V lost 5 bases and J lost 0, with 10 bases in between. There are 15 residues in the CDR3. Per the germline V gene, CDR1 is MNHEY and CDR2 is SMNVEV (reference sequence).

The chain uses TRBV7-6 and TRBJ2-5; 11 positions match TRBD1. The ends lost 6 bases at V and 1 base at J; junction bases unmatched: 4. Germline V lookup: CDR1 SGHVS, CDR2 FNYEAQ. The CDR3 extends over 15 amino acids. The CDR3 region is CASSRTGGPQETQYF. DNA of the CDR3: TGTGCCAGCAGTAGGACAGGGGGCCCCCAAGAGACCCAGTACTTC.

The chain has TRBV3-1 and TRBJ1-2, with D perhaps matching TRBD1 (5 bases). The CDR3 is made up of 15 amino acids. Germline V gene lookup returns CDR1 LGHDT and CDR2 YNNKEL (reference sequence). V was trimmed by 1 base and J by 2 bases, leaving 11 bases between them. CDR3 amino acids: CASSQALGGNYGYTF. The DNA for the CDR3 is TGTGCCAGCAGCCAAGCGCTCGGGGGGAACTATGGCTACACCTTC.

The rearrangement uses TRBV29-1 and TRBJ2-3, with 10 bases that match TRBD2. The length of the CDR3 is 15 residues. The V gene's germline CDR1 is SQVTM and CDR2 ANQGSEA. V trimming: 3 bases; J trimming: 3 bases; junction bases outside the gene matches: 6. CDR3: CSVDPSGRSTDTQYF. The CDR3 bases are TGCAGCGTTGACCCTAGCGGGAGATCGACAGATACGCAGTATTTT.

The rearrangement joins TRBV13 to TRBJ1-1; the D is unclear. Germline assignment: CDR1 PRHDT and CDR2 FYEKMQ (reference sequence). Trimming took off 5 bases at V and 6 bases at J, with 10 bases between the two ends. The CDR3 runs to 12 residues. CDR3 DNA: TGTGCCAGCAGCGGACGGGGTCCTGAAGCTTTCTTT. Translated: CASSGRGPEAFF.

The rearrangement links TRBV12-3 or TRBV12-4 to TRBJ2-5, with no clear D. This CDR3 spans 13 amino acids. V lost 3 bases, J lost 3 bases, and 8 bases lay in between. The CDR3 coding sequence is TGTGCCAGCAGTTTTCAAGTCGAAGAGACCCAGTACTTC. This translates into CASSFQVEETQYF.

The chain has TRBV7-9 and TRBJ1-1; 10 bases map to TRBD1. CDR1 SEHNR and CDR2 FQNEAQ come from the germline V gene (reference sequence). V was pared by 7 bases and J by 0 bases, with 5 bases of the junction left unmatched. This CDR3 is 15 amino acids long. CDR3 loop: CASKTDRGMNTEAFF. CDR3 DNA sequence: TGTGCCAGCAAGACGGACAGGGGGATGAACACTGAAGCTTTCTTT.

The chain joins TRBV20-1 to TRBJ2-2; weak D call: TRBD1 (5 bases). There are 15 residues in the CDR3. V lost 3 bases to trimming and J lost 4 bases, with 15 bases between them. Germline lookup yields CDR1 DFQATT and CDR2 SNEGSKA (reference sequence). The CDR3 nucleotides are TGCAGTGCTAGGTTAGGGGTGTTCGGCACCGGGGAGCTGTTTTTT. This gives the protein CSARLGVFGTGELFF.

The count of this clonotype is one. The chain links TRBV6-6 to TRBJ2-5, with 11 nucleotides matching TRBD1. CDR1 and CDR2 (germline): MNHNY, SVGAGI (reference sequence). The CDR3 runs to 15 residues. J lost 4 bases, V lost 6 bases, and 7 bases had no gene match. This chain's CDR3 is CASSPGQGGSETQYF. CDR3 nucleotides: TGTGCCAGCAGCCCGGGACAGGGGGGCTCAGAGACCCAGTACTTC.

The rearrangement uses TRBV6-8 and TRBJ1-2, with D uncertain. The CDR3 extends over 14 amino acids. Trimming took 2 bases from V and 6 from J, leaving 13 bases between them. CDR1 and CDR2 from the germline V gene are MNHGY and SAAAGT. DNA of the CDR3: TGTGCCAGCAGTTACGTTACAGCGTGTGATGGCTACACCTTC. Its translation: CASSYVTACDGYTF.

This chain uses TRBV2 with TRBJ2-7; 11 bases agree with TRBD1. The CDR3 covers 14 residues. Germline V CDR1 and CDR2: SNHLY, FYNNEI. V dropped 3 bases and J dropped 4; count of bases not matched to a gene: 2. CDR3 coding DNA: TGTGCCAGCAGTGAGGACAGGGGGCAATACGAGCAGTACTTC. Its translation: CASSEDRGQYEQYF.

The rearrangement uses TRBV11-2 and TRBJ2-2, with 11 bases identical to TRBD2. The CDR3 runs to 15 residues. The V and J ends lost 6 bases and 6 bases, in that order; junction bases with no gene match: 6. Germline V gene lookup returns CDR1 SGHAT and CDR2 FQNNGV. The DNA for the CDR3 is TGTGCCAGCAGTTACACACTAGCGGGAGCCGGGGAGCTGTTTTTT. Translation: CASSYTLAGAGELFF. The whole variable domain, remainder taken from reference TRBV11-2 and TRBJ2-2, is EAGVAQSPRYKIIEKRQSVAFWCNPISGHATLYWYQQILGQGPKLLIQFQNNGVVDDSQLPKDRFSAERLKGVDSTLKIQPAKLEDSAVYLCASSYTLAGAGELFFGEGSRLTVL.

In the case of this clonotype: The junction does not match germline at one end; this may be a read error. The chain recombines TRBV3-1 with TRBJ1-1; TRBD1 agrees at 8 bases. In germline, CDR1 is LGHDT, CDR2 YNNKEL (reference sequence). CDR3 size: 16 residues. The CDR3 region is CASSQLMTGARTGAFF. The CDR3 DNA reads TGTGCCAGCAGCCAATTGATGACAGGGGCAAGAACTGGAGCTTTCTTT.

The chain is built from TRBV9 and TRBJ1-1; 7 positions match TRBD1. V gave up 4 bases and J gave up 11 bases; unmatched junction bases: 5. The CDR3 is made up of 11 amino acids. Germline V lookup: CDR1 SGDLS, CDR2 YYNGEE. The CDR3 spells CASSRTGDAFF. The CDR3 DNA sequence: TGTGCCAGCAGCCGGACAGGCGACGCTTTCTTT.

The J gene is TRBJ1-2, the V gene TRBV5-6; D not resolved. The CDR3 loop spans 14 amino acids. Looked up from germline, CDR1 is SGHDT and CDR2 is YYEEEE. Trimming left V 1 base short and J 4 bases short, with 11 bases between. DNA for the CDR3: TGTGCCAGCAGCTTGCCAACCCGGGTCTATGGCTACACCTTC. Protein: CASSLPTRVYGYTF.

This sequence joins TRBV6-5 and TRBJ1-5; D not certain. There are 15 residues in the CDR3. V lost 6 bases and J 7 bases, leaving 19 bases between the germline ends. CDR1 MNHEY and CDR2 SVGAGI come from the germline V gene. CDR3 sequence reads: CASSPKFLSEQPQHF. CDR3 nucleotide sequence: TGTGCCAGCAGCCCAAAGTTTCTGAGCGAACAGCCCCAGCATTTT.

The CDR3 DNA follows: TGTGCCAGCAGTTACTCTCCGAGGGGAGGGAACTATGGCTACACCTTC. It encodes CASSYSPRGGNYGYTF. The chain uses TRBV6-5 and TRBJ1-2; D might be TRBD1 (5 bases). The CDR3 is made up of 16 amino acids. Trimming removed 0 bases at V and 2 bases at J, with 13 bases between. Germline V gene lookup returns CDR1 MNHEY and CDR2 SVGAGI.

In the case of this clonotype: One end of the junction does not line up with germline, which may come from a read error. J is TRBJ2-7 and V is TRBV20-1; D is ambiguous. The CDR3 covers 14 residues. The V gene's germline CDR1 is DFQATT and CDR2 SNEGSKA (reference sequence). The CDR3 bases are TGCAGTGCTAGTGTCACAGTTAGCTCCCACGAGCAGTACTTC. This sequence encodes CSASVTVSSHEQYF.